This is a list of T cell receptor beta chains from one sample in a study of cytomegalovirus exposure and HLA in healthy donors. TCRdb's table, derived via immunoSEQ multiplex PCR, lists solely in-frame clones and lacks some. There are 140,000 to 150,000 clones in the sample; around four fifths occur only once, and 2.5% to 3% lies in the top ten. The specimen was PBMCs. The receptors originated from a female donor in good health and CMV-seronegative. Both conserved end residues are trimmed from each CDR3.

TRBJ1-1 | TRBV6-6 | ASSYQPTGEAF
TRBJ1-4 | TRBV27 | ASRIRQGTNEKLF
TRBJ2-3 | TRBV11-2 | ASSSNKLALTDTQY
TRBJ2-3 | TRBV6-1 | ASISGGTDTQY
TRBJ2-2 | TRBV10-3 | AISGAGDTGELF
TRBJ2-7 | TRBV19 | ASRGSGGTYEQY
TRBJ2-2 | TRBV6-1 | ASTTGVWTGELF
TRBJ1-5 | TRBV15 | ATSRRDDQPQH
TRBJ1-1 | TRBV7-9 | ASSLFQGADTEAF
TRBJ2-3 | TRBV7-2 | ASSLDRGQADTQY
TRBJ1-1 | TRBV7-3 | ASSLDRVNPEAF
TRBJ2-6 | TRBV9 | ASSVALAGLAGGGANVLT
TRBJ2-7 | TRBV5-1 | ASSWGTGYEQY
TRBJ2-2 | TRBV7-9 | ASSRQGWDTGELF
TRBJ1-1 | TRBV28 | ASRHLNTEAF
TRBJ1-5 | TRBV28 | ASSSGYRRDQPQH
TRBJ2-7 | TRBV6-1 | ASNPAGGSYEQY
TRBJ2-1 | TRBV10-3 | AIGPGQTYNEQF
TRBJ1-5 | TRBV27 | ASSLSVQGPQH
TRBJ2-4 | TRBV4-3 | ASSQETGNIQY
TRBJ1-2 | TRBV28 | ASSCSDRVPRLDYGYT
TRBJ2-5 | TRBV7-8 | ASSLVSGRGRETQY
TRBJ2-7 | TRBV7-9 | ASRSTGALSYEQY
TRBJ2-7 | TRBV10-2 | ASQGQGIIEQY
TRBJ1-2 | TRBV4-1 | ASSQEEGTGVRGYT
TRBJ2-2 | TRBV11-1 | ASNPGQGDYTGELF
TRBJ2-7 | TRBV6-6 | ASSYVQGASYEQY
TRBJ2-1 | TRBV6-5 | ASSSDRVGEQF
TRBJ2-7 | TRBV10-3 | AGMGQAYEQY
TRBJ2-3 | TRBV5-1 | ASSLLAGVGTDTQY
TRBJ2-7 | TRBV11-2 | ASSSAGGPYEQY
TRBJ1-2 | TRBV6-1 | ASSARADSGPSNYGYT
TRBJ2-3 | TRBV9 | ASSVVAGGGDTQY
TRBJ2-1 | TRBV10-2 | ASSDKWTGNYNEQF
TRBJ2-1 | TRBV27 | ASSLLAGGLGEQF
TRBJ2-7 | TRBV30 | AWRPMGGYEQY
TRBJ2-1 | TRBV7-8 | ASSSKHVLAGVYNEQF
TRBJ1-3 | TRBV4-1 | ASSQDDRGHSGNTIY
TRBJ2-1 | TRBV15 | ATSRVSGRADEQF
TRBJ2-1 | TRBV11-2 | ASSLVLAGGYNEQF
TRBJ1-2 | TRBV4-3 | ASSQEAPLGQGLTNYGYT
TRBJ1-1 | TRBV2 | ASTLTVNTEAF
TRBJ2-7 | TRBV5-1 | ASSLWGAGTGTYEQY
TRBJ2-5 | TRBV7-9 | ASSTSGLAPQETQY
TRBJ2-1 | TRBV19 | ASGASNVGSYNEQF
TRBJ2-1 | TRBV28 | ASSLYGNHNNEQF
TRBJ1-2 | TRBV20-1 | SVSGYGYT
TRBJ1-4 | TRBV19 | ASSMSATNEKLF
TRBJ1-5 | TRBV10-3 | ATQGVGNQPQH
TRBJ2-1 | TRBV4-1 | ASSQNFDRESF
TRBJ2-1 | TRBV19 | ASSLEGGNEQF
TRBJ2-3 | TRBV5-1 | ASSWAGMGTTSTDTQY
TRBJ1-6 | TRBV30 | AGNSGSSSYNSPLH
TRBJ2-3 | TRBV6-1 | ASSGEGRTTDTQY
TRBJ1-1 | TRBV5-1 | ASSLAARYITEAF
TRBJ1-3 | TRBV5-8 | ASSWTWDSGNTIY
TRBJ1-5 | TRBV19 | ASSTGARGNQPQH
TRBJ2-1 | TRBV7-9 | ASREGGDEQF
TRBJ2-5 | TRBV7-2 | ASSLGGGAAETQY